Sequencing of this T cell receptor (beta chain) was carried out in a study of cytotoxic CD8 clonotypes in ibrutinib-treated CLL listed by TCRdb under 2021. Regarding the research as a whole: In this cohort, over 14 patients were treatment-naive and about a dozen were relapsed/refractory, while some 18 had unmutated IGHV. Patients were still on ibrutinib when every remission and progressive disease sample was collected. Cryopreserved peripheral blood mononuclear cells were collected before treatment, at response, and at either disease progression or sustained remission. Samples at response were collected after a median of about 12 months of treatment, with a range of about 6 to 36 months. Responses were partial in roughly 24 patients and complete in 2; after median approximately 66 months follow-up, about 14 stayed in remission and approximately twelve progressed. Of the roughly 81 people in the trial, around 24 had longitudinal samples available. On average, each sample had roughly 230,000 productive templates and approximately 85,000 productive rearrangements. The investigation overall reported the following: At baseline, clonality was higher than in age-matched healthy donors and showed a strong correlation with circulating CD8+ T-cell counts. Clonality increased at ibrutinib response, stayed stable in sustained remission, and fell back toward baseline at progression. Public clonotypes were rare and either shrank or stayed stable during treatment, and the rise in clonality at ibrutinib response reflected expansion of private clonotypes. Sampling times were not matched between sustained-remission and progressing patients, and lymph node repertoires were not studied.

Comments on this clone: No cognate antigen has been identified for it. The sample holds no much larger clone one base away, and base qualities are not on file.

The V and J ends are trimmed by 3 bases and 4 bases, leaving 18 bases between them. According to the germline V gene, CDR1 reads SNHLY and CDR2 reads FYNNEI. The CDR3, from cysteine to phenylalanine, totals 16 residues. CDR3 DNA only is kept here, 48 bases in frame from base 1. Each clonotype received, on average, approximately 9.9x coverage in deep resolution sequencing performed on a MiSeq, where the target depth lay between 1 in 1 million and 1 in 200,000 T cells. The immunoSEQ hsTCRB Kit was used to generate the TCR beta libraries. In the source study's methods: The data were analyzed with ImmunoSEQ Analyzer and ImmunoSEQ Data Assistant, and V, D and J gene assignments followed IMGT definitions. Clonality, which ranges from 0 to 1, was calculated by subtracting the normalized Shannon entropy of productive rearrangement frequencies from one. Only overrepresented clonotypes making up at least 0.05% of the repertoire of each patient were included in the public clonotype analysis. Repertoires from about a dozen age-matched healthy donors in immuneACCESS were used as clonality controls. This is the immuneACCESS table as TCRdb keeps it, with only in-frame sequences that have V and J called. A part of the clones is gone; compared with another copy, unresolved V genes explain less than half, and the rest is unexplained. V, J and clone size reflect that table, while D and trimming were determined from the DNA. Counted in this sample were some 130,000 clones; 80% to 90% of them appeared once. Under 2.5% of the sample rests with the top ten.

Reading the label with the study, this specimen's time point is: roughly 2 years on ibrutinib. For TCR beta library preparation, about 2.2 micrograms of genomic DNA were extracted from the cryopreserved PBMCs. Longitudinal blood samples from CLL patients receiving ibrutinib monotherapy were subjected to high-throughput TCR beta sequencing. The patients were enrolled in a single-center, open-label phase 2 trial of ibrutinib monotherapy. The sample here was PBMCs, taken after 24 months of ibrutinib treatment. This receptor chain uses TRBV2 and TRBJ1-2; the D segment cannot be called with confidence. The source of this sequence is a human donor with chronic lymphocytic leukemia. CDR3 protein: CASSDRGGRDPYGYTF. DNA sequence: TGTGCCAGCAGTGACCGCGGAGGCCGTGACCCCTATGGCTACACCTTC.